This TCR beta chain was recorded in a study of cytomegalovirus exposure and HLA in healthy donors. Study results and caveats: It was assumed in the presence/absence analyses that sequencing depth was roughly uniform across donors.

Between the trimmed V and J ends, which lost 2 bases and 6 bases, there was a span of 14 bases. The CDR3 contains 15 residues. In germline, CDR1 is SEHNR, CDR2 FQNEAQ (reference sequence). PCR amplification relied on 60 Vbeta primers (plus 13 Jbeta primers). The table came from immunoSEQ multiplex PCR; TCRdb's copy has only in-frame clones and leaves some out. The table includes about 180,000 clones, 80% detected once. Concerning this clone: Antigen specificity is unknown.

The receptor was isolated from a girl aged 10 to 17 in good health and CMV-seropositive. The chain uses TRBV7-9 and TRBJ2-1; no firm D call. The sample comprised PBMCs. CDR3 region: CASSLPSRVGNEQFF. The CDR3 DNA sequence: TGTGCCAGCAGCTTACCGTCCCGGGTTGGCAATGAGCAGTTCTTC.